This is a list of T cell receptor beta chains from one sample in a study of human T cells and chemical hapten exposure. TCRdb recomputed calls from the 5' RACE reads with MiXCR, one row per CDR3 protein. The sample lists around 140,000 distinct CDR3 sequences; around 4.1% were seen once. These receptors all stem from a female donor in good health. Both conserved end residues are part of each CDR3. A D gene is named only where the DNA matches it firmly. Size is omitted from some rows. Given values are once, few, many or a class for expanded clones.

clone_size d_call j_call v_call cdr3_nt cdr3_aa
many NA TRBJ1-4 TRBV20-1 TGCAGTGCTAGAGCATCGGCGCAGGAAAAACTGTTTTTT CSARASAQEKLFF
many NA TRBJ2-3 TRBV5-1 TGCGCCAGCAGCTTGGGTACAGGCGGTAAAGATACGCAGTATTTT CASSLGTGGKDTQYF
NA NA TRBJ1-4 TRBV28 TGTGCCAGCAGTTTAAACAGGGCGGGTAATGAAAAACTGTTTTTT CASSLNRAGNEKLFF
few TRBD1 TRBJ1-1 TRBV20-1 TGCAGTGCTCGTCAAACGGGACAGGGCTCGAACACTGAAGCTTTCTTT CSARQTGQGSNTEAFF
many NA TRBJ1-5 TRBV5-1 TGCGCCAGCAGCTTGGACTCCTACGATCAGCCCCAGCATTTT CASSLDSYDQPQHF
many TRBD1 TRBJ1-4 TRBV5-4 TGTGCCAGCAGCTCGGGACAGGGTAATGAAAAACTGTTTTTT CASSSGQGNEKLFF
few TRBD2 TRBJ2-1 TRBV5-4 TGTGCCAGCAGCCCCGGGGGGACGGGGCGGTACAATGAGCAGTTCTTC CASSPGGTGRYNEQFF
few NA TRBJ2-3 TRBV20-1 TGCAGTGCTAGAGATGGGCTACTCCGCACAGATACGCAGTATTTT CSARDGLLRTDTQYF
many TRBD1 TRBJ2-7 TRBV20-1 TGCAGTGCTAGAGTTACACAGGGGGCCTACGAGCAGTACTTC CSARVTQGAYEQYF
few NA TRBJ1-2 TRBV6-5 TGTGCCAGCTCTGGAGTCCTGGACAGTAACTATGGCGACACCTTC CASSGVLDSNYGDTF
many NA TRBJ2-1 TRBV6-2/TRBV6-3 TGTGCCAGCAGTTACTGGCACGGCGGGGGCGGGCAGTTCTTC CASSYWHGGGGQFF
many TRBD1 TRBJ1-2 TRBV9 TGTGCCAGCAGCGTAGGGGGACAGGGAAGCTACACCTTC CASSVGGQGSYTF
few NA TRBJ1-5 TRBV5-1 TGCGCCAGCAGCTTGGGGGCGGTTAGCAATCAGCCCCAGCATTTT CASSLGAVSNQPQHF
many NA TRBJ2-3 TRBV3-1 TGTGCCAGCAGCCAAGATATAGGGACGCAGTATTTT CASSQDIGTQYF
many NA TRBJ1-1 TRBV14 TGTGCCAGCAGCCCGATTACGCTCCAGGGACTTGAAGCTTTCTTT CASSPITLQGLEAFF
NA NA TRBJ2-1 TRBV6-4 TGTGCCAGCAGTGCGAGGGTGGGTTACAATGAGCAGTTCTTC CASSARVGYNEQFF
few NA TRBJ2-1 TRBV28 TGTGCCACCCAATGGGCTGGTAGCTCCTACAATGAGCAGTTCTTC CATQWAGSSYNEQFF
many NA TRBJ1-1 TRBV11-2 TGTGCCAGCAGCTCAGGGATTGCGGACGGTACTGAAGCTTTCTTT CASSSGIADGTEAFF
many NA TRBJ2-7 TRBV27 TGTGCCAGCAGTTCGGGGGCCGCGGCCTACGAGCAGTACTTC CASSSGAAAYEQYF
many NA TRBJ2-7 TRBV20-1 TGCAGTGCGGAGAAGGCGTGGCAGGGGTACGAGCAGTACTTC CSAEKAWQGYEQYF
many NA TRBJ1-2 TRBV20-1 TGCAGTGCTAGAGATCTCGAGGGTTCGCCCTATGGCTACACCTTC CSARDLEGSPYGYTF
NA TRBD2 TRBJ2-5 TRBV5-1 TGCGCCAGCAGCCCGGGGGGGGAAGAGACCCAGTACTTC CASSPGGEETQYF
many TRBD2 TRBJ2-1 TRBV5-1 TGCGCCAGCAGCTTACCGGGACTAGCGGGCGGGGATGAGCAGTTCTTC CASSLPGLAGGDEQFF
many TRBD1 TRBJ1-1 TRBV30 TGTGCCTGGAGTGTAACAGGGGACACTGAAGCTTTCTTT CAWSVTGDTEAFF
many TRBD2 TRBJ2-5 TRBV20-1 TGCAGTGCTAGCGGTGCCCTAGCGGGGGGTACGATACAAGAGACCCAGTACTTC CSASGALAGGTIQETQYF
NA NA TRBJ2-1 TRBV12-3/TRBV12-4 TGTGCCTCGCAGGGTAGCGAGCAGTTCTTC CASQGSEQFF
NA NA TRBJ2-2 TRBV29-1 TGCAGCGTTCTTCTCACAGGGTGCACCGGGGAGCTGTTTTTT CSVLLTGCTGELFF
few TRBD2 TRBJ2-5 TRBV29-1 TGCAGCGGAACAGGACCCGGGGGGGAGACCCAGTACTTC CSGTGPGGETQYF
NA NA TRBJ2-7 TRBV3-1 TGTGCCAGCAGCCAAGTGCATGTCGGCAGTCACTCCTACGAGCAGTACTTC CASSQVHVGSHSYEQYF
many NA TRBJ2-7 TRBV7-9 TGTGCCAGCAGCTTAGTTGGTGAGACCTACGAGCAGTACTTC CASSLVGETYEQYF
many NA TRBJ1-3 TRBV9 TGTGCCAGCAGCGCCACAACCGTCTCTGGAAACACCATATATTTT CASSATTVSGNTIYF
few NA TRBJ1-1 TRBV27 TGTGCCAGCAGTCCCTCCAGGGTTCTGAACACTGAAGCTTTCTTT CASSPSRVLNTEAFF
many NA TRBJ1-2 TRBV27 TGTGCCAGCAGTCTTCATTACAGGGATGGCTACACCTTC CASSLHYRDGYTF
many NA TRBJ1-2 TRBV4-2 TGTGCCAGCAGCCAAGTCGAGATCGATTCGTATGGCTACACCTTC CASSQVEIDSYGYTF
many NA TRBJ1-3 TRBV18 TGTGCCAGCTCATATCAGGGAGACTCTGGAAACACCATATATTTT CASSYQGDSGNTIYF
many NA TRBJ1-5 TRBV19 TGTGCCAGTAGTATGGTCCGAGATCAGCCCCAGCATTTT CASSMVRDQPQHF
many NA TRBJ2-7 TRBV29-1 TGCAGCGTGGATATGGGACCGGCTTACGAGCAGTACTTC CSVDMGPAYEQYF
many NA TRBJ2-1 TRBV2 TGTGCCAGCAGTGAAGTCCGGGGTTTGGAGCAGTTCTTC CASSEVRGLEQFF
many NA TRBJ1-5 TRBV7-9 TGTGCCAGCAGCTCAGCGGGCTTACTCAGCAATCAGCCCCAGCATTTT CASSSAGLLSNQPQHF